These 8 T cell receptor beta chains were sequenced from one sample in a study of blood T cell repertoires in COVID-19. Sequenced by immunoSEQ multiplex PCR; TCRdb stores in-frame clones only, minus some. The data contain approximately 160,000 clones, around nine tenths of them seen just once; the ten biggest clones take up roughly 0.57%. Source material: peripheral blood. The receptors here all came from a man aged 55-75 years with COVID-19, enrolled during active disease.

This rearrangement joins TRBV7-9 to TRBJ1-1; D remains unclear. The germline V gene has CDR1 SEHNR and CDR2 FQNEAQ (reference sequence). The CDR3 extends over 14 amino acids. Deletions cut 1 base from V and 6 bases from J, with 12 bases between. CDR3 amino acids: CASSLVGERAEAFF. The CDR3 nucleotides are TGTGCCAGCAGCTTAGTGGGAGAGAGGGCTGAAGCTTTCTTT.

The chain joins TRBV9 to TRBJ2-3, with D possibly being TRBD2 (6 bases). This CDR3 region has 16 residues. V dropped 0 bases and J dropped 1 base, with 12 bases sitting between them. Germline V gene lookup returns CDR1 SGDLS and CDR2 YYNGEE. CDR3 sequence: CASSVGMTGGTDTQYF. In DNA, the CDR3 is TGTGCCAGCAGCGTAGGGATGACGGGGGGCACAGATACGCAGTATTTT.

The chain employs TRBV3-1 (or the pseudogene TRBV3-2) and TRBJ2-1, with 11 bases identical to TRBD2. Germline V gene sequence: CDR1 LGHDT, CDR2 YNNKEL (reference sequence). The CDR3 is 14 amino acids. Trimming removed 4 bases from V and 7 bases from J; junction bases left unmatched: 3. The CDR3 DNA is TGTGCCAGCAGCCTAGCGGGAGGGGGAAATGAGCAGTTCTTC. Translating gives CASSLAGGGNEQFF.

The chain uses TRBV19 and TRBJ2-7, with 9 bases lining up with TRBD2. This CDR3 is 15 amino acids long. Germline V gene sequence: CDR1 LNHDA, CDR2 SQIVND (reference sequence). V lost 3 bases and J lost 4; bases outside the gene matches: 7. CDR3: CASSMTAGGRYEQYF. The CDR3 DNA sequence: TGTGCCAGTAGTATGACGGCGGGGGGGCGGTACGAGCAGTACTTC.

The chain is built from TRBV11-3 and TRBJ2-1; possibly TRBD1 for D (5 bases). This CDR3 region has 17 residues. Germline V lookup: CDR1 SGHNT, CDR2 YENEEA. The V gene lost 0 bases and the J gene lost 1 base, with 13 bases spanning the gap. CDR3 DNA: TGTGCCAGCAGCTTAGATCAGGGTTGGAGTTCCTACAATGAGCAGTTCTTC. Translated, it gives CASSLDQGWSSYNEQFF.

This chain links TRBV6-1 with TRBJ1-3; D is uncertain. The germline V gene encodes CDR1 MNHNS and CDR2 SASEGT. Trimming stripped 0 bases from V and 4 bases from J, with 10 bases between. The CDR3 loop spans 15 amino acids. The CDR3 nucleotides are TGTGCCAGCAGTGAAGCGTCGGGGATGGGAAACACCATATATTTT. Its protein product is CASSEASGMGNTIYF.

The rearrangement uses TRBV2 and TRBJ2-4, with a weak D call TRBD1 (6 bases). The germline V and J ends were trimmed by 8 bases and 6 bases, with 11 bases remaining between them. The length of the CDR3 is 12 residues. Germline-derived CDR1 and CDR2 are SNHLY and FYNNEI. The CDR3 nucleotides read TGTGCCAGCGGAATACAGGGAAACATTCAGTACTTC. Amino acid sequence: CASGIQGNIQYF.

The chain links TRBV7-3 to TRBJ2-1; 8 positions match TRBD2. Germline V gene lookup returns CDR1 SGHTA and CDR2 FQGTGA. The CDR3 spans 18 residues. With V trimmed by 1 base and J by 5 bases, 13 bases remained unmatched. The CDR3 protein is CASSLRPLIAGTHNEQFF. As DNA, the CDR3 is TGTGCCAGCAGCTTAAGACCCTTAATAGCGGGAACCCACAATGAGCAGTTCTTC. Filled out from reference TRBV7-3 and TRBJ2-1, the complete variable domain reads GAGVSQTPSNKVTEKGKYVELRCDPISGHTALYWYRQSLGQGPEFLIYFQGTGAADDSGLPNDRFFAVRPEGSVSTLKIQRTERGDSAVYLCASSLRPLIAGTHNEQFFGPGTRLTVL.